This TCR beta chain was captured in a study of cytomegalovirus exposure and HLA in healthy donors. Regarding the study as a whole: What TCR beta sequences reportedly achieved was accurate prediction of HLA-A and HLA-B alleles in most subjects. About 87% or about 30% of the time was how often most TCR beta V segments were productive, according to an earlier analysis. Later work found most CMV-associated TCR beta chains apparently HLA-restricted.

This clone has just a few counts. Its antigen remains unidentified. These donors counted as nominally healthy when sampled, but unrecorded immune exposures were likely. CDR3 length: 15 amino acids. The V end lost 0 bases, the J end lost 8 bases, and 11 bases lay between the germline ends. The germline CDR1 and CDR2 sequences are LGHNT and FRNRAP. 60 Vbeta and 13 Jbeta primers were used in PCR. The repertoire was sequenced with immunoSEQ multiplex PCR; TCRdb's copy has only in-frame clones and lacks some. This sample has nearly 110,000 clones, with roughly 70% found just once. The chain joins TRBV12-5 to TRBJ1-6; possibly TRBD1 for D (6 bases). Sequenced sample: PBMCs. The receptor was derived from a woman aged 40 to 50 in good health and CMV-seropositive. CDR3 sequence: CASGLVQGSDSPLHF. The DNA for the CDR3 is TGTGCTAGTGGTTTGGTACAGGGTAGTGATTCACCCCTCCACTTT.